This record concerns one T cell receptor (beta chain) sequence. This sample was included in a study of cytomegalovirus exposure and HLA in healthy donors. 13 Jbeta primers and 60 Vbeta primers were used for the PCR. Using immunoSEQ multiplex PCR, the repertoire was profiled, and TCRdb retains in-frame clones only, with some absent. The table has 150,000 or so clones, around 78% seen once. The germline CDR1 and CDR2 sequences are MDHEN and SYDVKM. V dropped 7 bases and J dropped 9 bases, with 13 bases sitting between them. The CDR3 covers 12 residues. This receptor was obtained from a woman aged 40 to 49 in good health and CMV-seronegative. The sample comprised PBMCs. This chain connects TRBV28 to TRBJ1-5; D might be TRBD1 (5 bases). The CDR3 coding sequence is TGTGCCAGCAACCAGGGATTTCGGCCCCAGCATTTT. Its translation: CASNQGFRPQHF.